This T cell receptor (beta chain) was obtained from a study of T cell responses to AZD1222 COVID-19 vaccine. This clone was detected only a few times. Its target is unknown. Libraries were prepared by immunoSEQ multiplex PCR; TCRdb keeps only in-frame clonotypes and omits some of them. The data show around 97,000 clones, with over 80% seen just once and 20% held by the top ten. Findings of the study overall: Baseline seropositivity occurred in only six or seven AZD1222 recipients.

CDR3 length: 16 residues. Trimming left V 5 bases short and J 0 bases short, with 17 bases between. Germline-derived CDR1 and CDR2 are SEHNR and FQNEAQ (reference sequence). The origin of this receptor is an adult in good health. The gene calls are TRBV7-9 and TRBJ2-7; the D is unclear. The input for sequencing was peripheral blood, taken on day 0 of AZD1222 vaccination. The CDR3 DNA is TGTGCCAGCAGCGCGTCCCCCAATCTGGACTCCTACGAGCAGTACTTC. Translation gives CASSASPNLDSYEQYF.